These 21 T cell receptor beta chains came from one sample sequenced in a study of T cells in Graves' hyperthyroidism and ophthalmopathy. RNA transcripts were the template for amplifying TCR beta CDR3 regions. First-round RT-PCR of the TCR CDR3 relied on the HTBI primer set. TCRdb passed the multiplex PCR reads through MiXCR, listing each CDR3 protein once. In the table there are fewer than 750,000 distinct CDR3 sequences, approximately 14% of which are singletons. Source material: blood. The receptors shown here come from a woman in her forties or fifties with Graves' ophthalmopathy.

This clonotype occurred many times. The genes are TRBV4-3 and TRBJ2-7; D is possibly TRBD2 (6 bases). With 4 bases removed from V and 2 bases from J, the gap between germline ends came to 15 bases. Germline V gene lookup returns CDR1 LGHNA and CDR2 YSLEER. The CDR3 loop spans 15 amino acids. The CDR3 DNA reads as TGCGCCAGCAGCCCCCAGGCGGGGAAAACCTACGAGCAGTACTTC. Encoded protein: CASSPQAGKTYEQYF.

This clonotype occurred a few times. The chain has TRBV11-3 and TRBJ1-5; no clear D gene. Trimming stripped 2 bases from V and 1 base from J, with 6 bases between. Germline CDR1 is SGHNT and CDR2 is YENEEA. The CDR3 has 14 residues. CDR3 loop: CASSLSRSNQPQHF. Here the CDR3 DNA reads TGTGCCAGCAGCTTATCAAGAAGCAATCAGCCCCAGCATTTT.

This clonotype was recorded many times. The gene calls are TRBV14 and TRBJ2-7; 7 nucleotides agree with TRBD1. Trimming removed 4 bases from V and 8 bases from J; junction bases left unmatched: 14. The germline CDR1 and CDR2 sequences are SGHDN and FVKESK. This CDR3 comprises 15 residues. The CDR3: CASSRHIGLRGQQYF. The DNA of the CDR3 is TGTGCCAGCAGCCGCCATATCGGGTTGAGGGGGCAGCAGTACTTC.

J is TRBJ2-1 and V is TRBV29-1; D is perhaps TRBD2 (6 bases). Germline V gene sequence: CDR1 SQVTM, CDR2 ANQGSEA. Trimming shortened V by 7 bases and J by 2 bases, and 15 bases separated the two germline ends. The CDR3 extends over 14 amino acids. CDR3 coding DNA: TGCAGCGCCCTATCTAGCGCCGCCTACAATGAGCAGTTCTTC. Translation gives CSALSSAAYNEQFF.

This clonotype was counted only a few times. This chain joins TRBV10-3 and TRBJ1-2; D unclear. V gave up 7 bases and J gave up 3 bases, with 12 bases separating them. The CDR3 totals 13 residues. CDR1 and CDR2 from the germline V gene are ENHRY and SYGVKD. CDR3 in DNA: TGTGCCATCACGAAGACGGGCGACTATGGCTACACCTTC. It encodes CAITKTGDYGYTF.

Written as DNA, the CDR3 is TGTGCCAGCAGTTTAAAACCACCTGAAGCTTTCTTT. This encodes CASSLKPPEAFF. The rearrangement links TRBV28 to TRBJ1-1, with D uncertain. With 2 bases removed from V and 6 bases from J, the gap between germline ends came to 7 bases. This CDR3 has 12 amino acids. The V gene's germline CDR1 is MDHEN and CDR2 SYDVKM.

V gene TRBV7-8 combines with J gene TRBJ1-2, with D perhaps matching TRBD1 (5 bases). CDR3 length: 12 residues. Germline V lookup: CDR1 SGHVS, CDR2 FQNEAQ. V was clipped by 5 bases and J by 6 bases, with 10 bases between them. The DNA for the CDR3 is TGTGCCAGCAGCCAGACCAGGGATGGCTACACCTTC. Translated: CASSQTRDGYTF. Using reference TRBV7-8 and TRBJ1-2 for the parts outside the CDR3, the full variable domain is GAGVSQSPRYKVAKRGQDVALRCDPISGHVSLFWYQQALGQGPEFLTYFQNEAQLDKSGLPSDRFFAERPEGSVSTLKIQRTQQEDSAVYLCASSQTRDGYTFGSGTRLTVV.

This clonotype has a count of ten or more. The J gene is TRBJ2-1, the V gene TRBV3-1; the match to TRBD2 covers 10 bases. V shed 0 bases, J shed 13 bases, and the junction held 6 bases outside the gene matches. The CDR3 sequence is 14 residues long. Germline CDR1 LGHDT, CDR2 YNNKEL (reference sequence). The CDR3 loop is CASSQDRPSGRQFF. CDR3 DNA sequence: TGTGCCAGCAGCCAAGATAGGCCTAGCGGGAGACAGTTCTTC.

This clonotype was counted many times. The V gene is TRBV7-2, the J gene TRBJ2-7; possible D gene TRBD2, 6 bases. The CDR3 sequence is 14 residues long. The germline V gene has CDR1 SGHTA and CDR2 FQGNSA. Trimming pared 4 bases from V and 4 bases from J, leaving 14 bases between. In DNA, the CDR3 is TGTGCCAGCAGCTCCTCGGGGACTGTTTACGAGCAGTACTTC. It is translated as CASSSSGTVYEQYF.

Regarding this clonotype: This clone may be a read error of a much larger clone one base away. This rearrangement joins TRBV28 to TRBJ1-2; TRBD1 might be the D (5 bases). Germline CDR1 MDHEN, CDR2 SYDVKM. The CDR3 has 15 amino acids. The CDR3 reads CVSSLQGLANYGYTF. Here the CDR3 DNA reads TGTGTCAGCAGTTTGCAGGGATTAGCTAACTATGGCTACACCTTC.

This chain links TRBV29-1 with TRBJ2-7, with 11 bases aligning to TRBD1. The CDR3 has 14 amino acids. Trimming removed 4 bases from V and 4 bases from J; junction bases left unmatched: 6. CDR1 and CDR2 (germline): SQVTM, ANQGSEA. CDR3 residues: CSVVLDRGLYEQYF. The CDR3 nucleotides read TGCAGCGTTGTATTGGACAGGGGGCTTTACGAGCAGTACTTC.

This clonotype was observed at least ten times. The gene calls are TRBV7-2 and TRBJ1-1, with D hard to call. Looked up from germline, CDR1 is SGHTA and CDR2 is FQGNSA. The CDR3 runs 14 residues. Trimming cost V 3 bases and J 1 base, with 9 bases left between them. The CDR3 bases are TGTGCCAGCAGCTTCATGGGCAGGAACACTGAAGCTTTCTTT. Protein product: CASSFMGRNTEAFF.

J is TRBJ2-6 and V is TRBV3-1; D not certain. Germline CDR1 reads LGHDT; CDR2 reads YNNKEL (reference sequence). CDR3 size: 21 residues. Trimming stripped 4 bases from V and 0 bases from J, with 25 bases between. CDR3 nucleotide sequence: TGTGCCAGCAGCCCACAAGTACCCCAAGGGCTTACCCGCTCTGGGGCCAACGTCCTGACTTTC. Protein product: CASSPQVPQGLTRSGANVLTF.

The table lists this clonotype with many counts. The chain links TRBV28 to TRBJ1-1; D is perhaps TRBD1 (6 bases). Trimming left V 2 bases short and J 4 bases short, with 11 bases between. Germline assignment: CDR1 MDHEN and CDR2 SYDVKM. The CDR3 totals 14 residues. As DNA, the CDR3 is TGTGCCAGCAGTTTAAGGGGGAGGGTCACTGAAGCTTTCTTT. Translation: CASSLRGRVTEAFF.

This clonotype was seen many times. The chain is built from TRBV14 and TRBJ1-1; possibly TRBD1 for D (5 bases). The CDR3 has 16 residues. CDR1 is SGHDN and CDR2 is FVKESK in the germline V gene. Trimming took off 0 bases at V and 0 bases at J, with 11 bases between the two ends. The CDR3 DNA reads as TGTGCCAGCAGCCAAGAGGCTGGACACATGAACACTGAAGCTTTCTTT. Translation: CASSQEAGHMNTEAFF.

This clonotype was detected a few times. The genes are TRBV4-3 and TRBJ2-2; D is tentatively TRBD1 or TRBD2 (5 bases each). With 1 base removed from V and 1 base from J, the gap between germline ends came to 16 bases. The CDR3 sequence is 18 residues long. Per the germline V gene, CDR1 is LGHNA and CDR2 is YSLEER. This CDR3 is CASSQAYPGRKNTGELFF. For the CDR3, the DNA is TGCGCCAGCAGCCAAGCTTATCCGGGACGGAAGAACACCGGGGAGCTGTTTTTT.

This clonotype was observed many times. The chain is built from TRBV5-1 and TRBJ2-1; either TRBD1 or TRBD2 may fit D (6 bases each). The CDR3 consists of 14 residues. Germline assignment: CDR1 SGHRS and CDR2 YFSETQ. Deletions cut 2 bases from V and 8 bases from J, with 14 bases between. CDR3 sequence reads: CASSFRGEEHEQFF. DNA of the CDR3: TGCGCCAGCAGCTTTAGGGGGGAGGAGCATGAGCAGTTCTTC.

In this sample, this clonotype turned up many times. The gene calls are TRBV28 and TRBJ2-7; 8 nucleotides line up with TRBD1. This CDR3 is 15 amino acids long. The germline V gene encodes CDR1 MDHEN and CDR2 SYDVKM. With V trimmed by 5 bases and J by 2 bases, 8 bases remained unmatched. The CDR3 sequence is CASSTTGTGTYEQYF. The CDR3 nucleotides are TGTGCCAGCAGTACAACCGGGACAGGAACCTACGAGCAGTACTTC.

CDR3 residues: CASSLGHNTGELFF. CDR3 DNA sequence: TGTGCCAGCAGTTTAGGGCACAACACCGGGGAGCTGTTTTTT. The chain combines TRBV28 with TRBJ2-2; no firm D call. CDR1 and CDR2 from the germline V gene are MDHEN and SYDVKM. V was clipped by 2 bases and J by 2 bases, with 6 bases between them. The length of the CDR3 is 14 residues.

At least ten counts were recorded for this clonotype. CDR3 protein: CASTSGSGANVLTF. CDR3 DNA sequence: TGTGCCAGCACCTCCGGCTCTGGGGCCAACGTCCTGACTTTC. The gene calls are TRBV7-2 and TRBJ2-6, with D hard to call. The length of the CDR3 is 14 residues. Deletions cut 7 bases from V and 0 bases from J, with 7 bases between. CDR1 is SGHTA, CDR2 FQGNSA, per germline.

This clonotype showed up just a few times. V is TRBV4-2 and J is TRBJ1-5; no clear D gene. Trimming left V 0 bases short and J 11 bases short, with 23 bases between. CDR1 is LGHNA and CDR2 is YNFKEQ in the germline V gene. This CDR3 contains 17 residues. CDR3 nucleotides: TGTGCCAGCAGCCAAGAATCCACCGGACGGCCTCTCTCCGCCCAGCATTTT. It codes for CASSQESTGRPLSAQHF.